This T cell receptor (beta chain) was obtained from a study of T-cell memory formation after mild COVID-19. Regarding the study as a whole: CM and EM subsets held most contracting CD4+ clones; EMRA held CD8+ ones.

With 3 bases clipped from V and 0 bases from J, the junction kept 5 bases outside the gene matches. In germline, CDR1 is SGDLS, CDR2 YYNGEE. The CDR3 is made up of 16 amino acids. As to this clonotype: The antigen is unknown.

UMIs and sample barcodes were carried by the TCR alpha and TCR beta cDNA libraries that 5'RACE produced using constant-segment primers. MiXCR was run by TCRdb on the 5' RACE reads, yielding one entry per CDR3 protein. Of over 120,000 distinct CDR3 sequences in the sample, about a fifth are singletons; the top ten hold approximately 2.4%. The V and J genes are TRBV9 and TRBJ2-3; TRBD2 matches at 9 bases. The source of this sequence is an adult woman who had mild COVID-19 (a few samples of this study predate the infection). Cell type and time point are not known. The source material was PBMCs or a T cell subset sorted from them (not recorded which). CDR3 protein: CASSALAGKSTDTQYF. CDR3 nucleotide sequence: TGTGCCAGCAGCGCCCTAGCGGGGAAAAGCACAGATACGCAGTATTTT.